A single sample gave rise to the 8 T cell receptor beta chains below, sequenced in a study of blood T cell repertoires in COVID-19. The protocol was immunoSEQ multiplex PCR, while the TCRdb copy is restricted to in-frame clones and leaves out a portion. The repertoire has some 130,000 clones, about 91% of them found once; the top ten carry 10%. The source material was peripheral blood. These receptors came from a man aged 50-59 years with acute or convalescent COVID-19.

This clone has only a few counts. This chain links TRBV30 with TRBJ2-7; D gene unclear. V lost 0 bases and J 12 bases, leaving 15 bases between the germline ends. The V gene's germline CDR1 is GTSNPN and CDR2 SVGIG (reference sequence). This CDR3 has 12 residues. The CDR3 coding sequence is TGTGCCTGGAGTGTCCCCCCTCGGAGCGTGTACTTC. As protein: CAWSVPPRSVYF.

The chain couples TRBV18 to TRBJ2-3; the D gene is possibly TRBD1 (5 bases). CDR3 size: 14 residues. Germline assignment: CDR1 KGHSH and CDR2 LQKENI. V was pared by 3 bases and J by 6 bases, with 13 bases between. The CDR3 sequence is CASSPGHAADTQYF. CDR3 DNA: TGTGCCAGCTCACCCGGACACGCAGCGGATACGCAGTATTTT.

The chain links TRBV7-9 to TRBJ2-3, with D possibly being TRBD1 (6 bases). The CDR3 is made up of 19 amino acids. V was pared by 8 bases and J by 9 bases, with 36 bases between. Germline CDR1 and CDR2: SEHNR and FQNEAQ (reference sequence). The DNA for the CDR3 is TGTGCCAGCCTCCCTGAGGTTCTTCGAGGGGGATCCAGAAGGCGCACGCAGTATTTT. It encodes CASLPEVLRGGSRRRTQYF.

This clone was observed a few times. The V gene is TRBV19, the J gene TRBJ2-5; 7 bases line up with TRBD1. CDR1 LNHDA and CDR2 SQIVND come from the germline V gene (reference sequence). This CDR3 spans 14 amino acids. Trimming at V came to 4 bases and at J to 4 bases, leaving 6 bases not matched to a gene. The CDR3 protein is CASSNLRGLETQYF. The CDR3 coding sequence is TGTGCCAGTAGTAACTTAAGGGGGCTAGAGACCCAGTACTTC.

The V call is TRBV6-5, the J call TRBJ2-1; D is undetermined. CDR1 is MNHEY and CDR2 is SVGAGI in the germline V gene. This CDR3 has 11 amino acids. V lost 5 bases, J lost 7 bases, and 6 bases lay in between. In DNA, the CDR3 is TGTGCCAGCAGTCAGAGGAATGAGCAGTTCTTC. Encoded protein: CASSQRNEQFF.

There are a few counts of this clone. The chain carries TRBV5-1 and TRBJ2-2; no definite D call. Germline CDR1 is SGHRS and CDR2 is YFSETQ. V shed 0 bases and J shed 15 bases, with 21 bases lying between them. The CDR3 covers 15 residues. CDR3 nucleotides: TGCGCCAGCAGCTTGGATGGGTTAATAGTTACTCGGGTGTTTTTT. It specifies CASSLDGLIVTRVFF.

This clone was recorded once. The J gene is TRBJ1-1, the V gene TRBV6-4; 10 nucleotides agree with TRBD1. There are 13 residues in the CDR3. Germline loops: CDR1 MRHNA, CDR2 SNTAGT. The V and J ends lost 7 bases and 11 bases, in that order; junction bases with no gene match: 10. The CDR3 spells CASTRDRGGMAFF. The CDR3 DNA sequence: TGTGCCAGCACTCGGGACAGGGGCGGGATGGCTTTCTTT.

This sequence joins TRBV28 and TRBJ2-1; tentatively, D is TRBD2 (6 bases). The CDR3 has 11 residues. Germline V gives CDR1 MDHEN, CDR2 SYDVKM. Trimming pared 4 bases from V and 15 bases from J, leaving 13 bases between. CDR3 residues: CASSSGVEPFF. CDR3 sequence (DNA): TGTGCCAGCAGTTCGGGGGTAGAACCGTTCTTC.